The present T cell receptor (beta chain) was sequenced within a study of T cell responses to AZD1222 COVID-19 vaccine. In the case of this clone: Its specificity is not known.

CDR1 MNHNS and CDR2 SASEGT come from the germline V gene. The CDR3 spans 18 residues. After removal of 2 bases from V and 6 bases from J, the junction contained 15 bases not matched to a gene. The assay was immunoSEQ multiplex PCR, and TCRdb's table has in-frame clones only and misses some. In the table there are about 70,000 clones, about four fifths of which are singletons. Study-wide results and limits: Clonal diversity was possibly underestimated, and the donors were mostly white British, with more females. Unmutated regions of variants are reportedly targeted by nearly half of spike-specific TCRs. Researchers report vaccine-associated CD4 TCRs spanning spike, with dominance at 160-218 and 743-854.

The chain joins TRBV6-1 to TRBJ2-5, with TRBD1 matching 10 bases. The TCR comes from an adult who received the AZD1222 COVID-19 vaccine. The source material was peripheral blood, sampled 28 days after the second AZD1222 dose. The CDR3 coding sequence is TGTGCCAGCAGTGAAAATTTTGGGGGACAGGGGCCGGGGAAGACCCAGTACTTC. It codes for CASSENFGGQGPGKTQYF.